The clone carrying this T cell receptor (beta chain) has a count of ten or more. Between the trimmed V and J ends, which lost 2 bases and 7 bases, there was a span of 17 bases. The CDR3 runs 15 residues. Germline CDR1 is MNHEY and CDR2 is SVGAGI. The data stem from a study of identical twins. TCRdb analysed the 5' RACE reads with MiXCR anew, one entry per CDR3 protein. The repertoire holds some 900,000 distinct CDR3 sequences, with around 12% as singletons. The same sample was also studied in work on yellow fever vaccine responses in identical twins.

This TCR came from a young woman in good health. Material for sequencing was PBMCs. This chain uses TRBV6-5 with TRBJ1-1; D may be TRBD1 (5 bases). The CDR3 bases are TGTGCCAGCAGTTACGAGGGACGGGGCAGGATTGAAGCTTTCTTT. Protein sequence: CASSYEGRGRIEAFF.